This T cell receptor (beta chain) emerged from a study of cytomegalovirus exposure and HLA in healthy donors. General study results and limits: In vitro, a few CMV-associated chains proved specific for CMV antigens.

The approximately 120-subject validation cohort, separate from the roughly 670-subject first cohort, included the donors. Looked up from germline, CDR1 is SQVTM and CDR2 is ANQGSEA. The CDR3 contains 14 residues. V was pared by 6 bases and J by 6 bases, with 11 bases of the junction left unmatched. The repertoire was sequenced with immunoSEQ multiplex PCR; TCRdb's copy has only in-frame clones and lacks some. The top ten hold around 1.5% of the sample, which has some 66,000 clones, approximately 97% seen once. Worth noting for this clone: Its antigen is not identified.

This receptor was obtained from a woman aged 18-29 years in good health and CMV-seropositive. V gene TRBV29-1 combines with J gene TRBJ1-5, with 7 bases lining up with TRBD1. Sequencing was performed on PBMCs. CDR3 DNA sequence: TGCAGCGTGGGGACAGCCAGTCAGGGTCAGCCCCAGCATTTT. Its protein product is CSVGTASQGQPQHF.